This T cell receptor beta chain originates from a study of CD8 T cell repertoires and HIV-1 epitope variants. Study context: T cells were stimulated with Twenty-five Gag and Nef peptides separately. Controls were a CMV, EBV and flu pool, Ebola AY9, and no peptide. T cells were cultured for nine to eleven days with cytokines added on days 3 and 7.

The data were produced by immunoSEQ multiplex PCR, yet TCRdb's version contains in-frame clones alone and is incomplete. The sample shows about 2,600 clones, approximately 72% of them seen only once. Regarding the study as a whole: Nef KF9 drew roughly 5 clonotypes and HW9 one, without TAALDMSHF responses.

About this clone: Its antigen remains unidentified.

The sequence derives from a male donor with HIV. Sequencing used cultured CD8+ T cells derived from PBMCs.

The CDR3 nucleotides are TGTGCCAGCAGCTTAGGACTAGCGGAACAAGAGACCCAGTACTTC. It is translated as CASSLGLAEQETQYF. The V gene is TRBV7-2, the J gene TRBJ2-5; 9 nucleotides agree with TRBD2. The germline CDR1 and CDR2 sequences are SGHTA and FQGNSA. CDR3 length: 15 residues. V dropped 1 base and J dropped 2; count of bases not matched to a gene: 2.